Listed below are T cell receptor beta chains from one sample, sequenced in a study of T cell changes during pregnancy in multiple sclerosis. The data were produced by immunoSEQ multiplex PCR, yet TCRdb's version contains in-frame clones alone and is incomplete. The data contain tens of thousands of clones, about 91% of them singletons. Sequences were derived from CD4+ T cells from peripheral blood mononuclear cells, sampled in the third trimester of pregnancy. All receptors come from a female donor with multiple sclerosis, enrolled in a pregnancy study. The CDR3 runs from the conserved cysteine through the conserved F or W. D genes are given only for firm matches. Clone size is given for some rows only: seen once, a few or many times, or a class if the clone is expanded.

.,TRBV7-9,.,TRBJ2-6,CASSLWTGLTSGANVLTF,TGTGCCAGCAGCCTTTGGACAGGACTAACCTCTGGGGCCAACGTCCTGACTTTC
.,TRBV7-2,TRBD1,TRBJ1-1,CASSLRGGQGGFF,TGTGCCAGCAGCTTACGCGGGGGACAGGGGGGTTTCTTT
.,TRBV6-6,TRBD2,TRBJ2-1,CASSYGLAAYNEQFF,TGTGCCAGCAGTTACGGACTAGCGGCGTACAATGAGCAGTTCTTC
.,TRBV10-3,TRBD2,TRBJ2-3,CAIREDTDTQYF,TGTGCCATCCGGGAGGACACAGATACGCAGTATTTT
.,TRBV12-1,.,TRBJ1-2,CASRSSWEGPYYGYTF,TGTGCCAGCAGATCCAGCTGGGAGGGACCCTACTATGGCTACACCTTC
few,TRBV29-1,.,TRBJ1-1,CSVEDLTGGPTEAFF,TGCAGCGTTGAAGATCTTACGGGGGGCCCCACTGAAGCTTTCTTT
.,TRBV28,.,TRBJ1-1,CASTRHTEAFF,TGTGCCAGCACGCGCCACACTGAAGCTTTCTTT
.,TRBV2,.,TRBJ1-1,CACTPGREAEAFF,TGTGCCTGCACACCGGGCAGGGAGGCTGAAGCTTTCTTT
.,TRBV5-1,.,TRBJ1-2,CASSLGPSGGYTF,TGCGCCAGCAGCTTGGGACCCTCGGGAGGCTACACCTTC
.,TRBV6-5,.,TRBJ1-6,CASSYSRGVGFPLHF,TGTGCCAGCAGTTACTCAAGGGGCGTGGGGTTCCCCCTCCACTTT
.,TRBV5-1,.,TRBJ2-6,CASSLDGVGANVLTF,TGCGCCAGCAGCTTGGACGGGGTAGGGGCCAACGTCCTGACTTTC
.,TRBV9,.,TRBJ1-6,CASSVGGQSSYNSPLHF,TGTGCCAGCAGCGTTGGAGGACAGAGCTCCTATAATTCACCCCTCCACTTT
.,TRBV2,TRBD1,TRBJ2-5,CASSTRTGTFQETQYF,TGTGCCAGTTCTACCCGGACAGGGACATTTCAAGAGACCCAGTACTTC
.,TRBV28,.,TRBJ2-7,CASSFRYEQYF,TGTGCCAGCAGTTTCAGATACGAGCAGTACTTC
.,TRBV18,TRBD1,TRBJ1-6,CASSQGQSSPLHF,TGTGCCAGCTCTCAGGGACAGAGTTCACCCCTCCACTTT
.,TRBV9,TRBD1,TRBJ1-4,CASSTGTGVREKLFF,TGTGCCAGCAGCACAGGGACAGGGGTACGCGAAAAACTGTTTTTT
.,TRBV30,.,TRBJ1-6,CAWRWAGNSPLHF,TGTGCCTGGAGGTGGGCAGGGAATTCACCCCTCCACTTT
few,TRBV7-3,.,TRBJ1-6,CASSTGTNSPLHF,TGTGCCAGCAGCACAGGGACCAATTCACCCCTCCACTTT
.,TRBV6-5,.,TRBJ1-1,CASSYSRGTEAFF,TGTGCCAGCAGTTACTCTAGGGGGACTGAAGCTTTCTTT
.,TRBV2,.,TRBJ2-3,CASSVGGGTDTQYF,TGTGCCAGCAGTGTAGGGGGGGGCACAGATACGCAGTATTTT
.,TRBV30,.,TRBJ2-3,CAWSVRGSAQYF,TGTGCCTGGAGTGTAAGGGGATCTGCGCAGTATTTT
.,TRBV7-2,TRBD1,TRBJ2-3,CASSWDSISDTQYF,TGTGCCAGCAGTTGGGACAGTATTTCGGATACGCAGTATTTT
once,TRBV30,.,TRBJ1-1,CAWSVSRGEAFF,TGTGCCTGGAGTGTAAGCAGGGGTGAAGCTTTCTTT
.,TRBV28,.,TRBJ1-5,CASSILNQPQHF,TGTGCCAGCAGTATACTCAATCAGCCCCAGCATTTT
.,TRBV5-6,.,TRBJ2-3,CASSVRDKEADTQYF,TGTGCCAGCAGCGTCCGGGACAAGGAGGCAGATACGCAGTATTTT
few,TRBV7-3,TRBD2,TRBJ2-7,CASSFSGGASEQYF,TGTGCCAGCAGCTTTAGCGGGGGGGCCAGCGAGCAGTACTTC
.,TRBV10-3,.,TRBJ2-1,CAISESWDNYNEQFF,TGTGCCATCAGTGAGTCGTGGGACAACTACAATGAGCAGTTCTTC
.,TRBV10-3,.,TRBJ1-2,CAISGAGKGYGYTF,TGTGCCATCAGTGGGGCGGGGAAAGGCTATGGCTACACCTTC
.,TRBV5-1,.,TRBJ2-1,CASSLEPTISEQFF,TGCGCCAGCAGCTTGGAGCCTACTATTAGTGAGCAGTTCTTC
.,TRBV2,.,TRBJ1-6,CASSEALLIRALHF,TGTGCCAGCAGTGAAGCGCTTCTAATCCGAGCCCTCCACTTT
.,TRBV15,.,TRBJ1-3,CATSPGAGNTIYF,TGTGCCACCAGCCCTGGGGCCGGAAACACCATATATTTT
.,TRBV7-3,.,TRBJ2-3,CASSFSLDMAQYF,TGTGCCAGCAGCTTTTCTTTAGACATGGCGCAGTATTTT
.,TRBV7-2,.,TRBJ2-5,CASSGLPRVGTQYF,TGTGCCAGCAGCGGCCTCCCTCGGGTAGGGACCCAGTACTTC
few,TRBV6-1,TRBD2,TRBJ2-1,CASSVGLAGNNEQFF,TGTGCCAGCAGTGTTGGACTAGCCGGTAACAATGAGCAGTTCTTC
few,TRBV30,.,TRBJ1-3,CAWSVNGRNTIYF,TGTGCCTGGAGTGTAAACGGGAGAAACACCATATATTTT
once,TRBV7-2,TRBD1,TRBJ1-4,CASSLVPRQGSEKLFF,TGTGCCAGCAGCTTAGTTCCGAGACAGGGTTCCGAAAAACTGTTTTTT
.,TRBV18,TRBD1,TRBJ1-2,CASSYRDSLPGYTF,TGTGCCAGCTCCTACCGGGACAGCCTCCCTGGCTACACCTTC
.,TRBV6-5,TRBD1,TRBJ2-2,CASSSRGPGTGELFF,TGTGCCAGCAGCTCCAGGGGGCCGGGGACCGGGGAGCTGTTTTTT
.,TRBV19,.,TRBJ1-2,CASRKPPGQTYTF,TGTGCCAGTAGAAAACCCCCCGGACAGACGTACACCTTC
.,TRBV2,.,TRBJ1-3,CASSTRRSGAGNTIYF,TGTGCCAGCAGCACCCGTCGATCAGGGGCTGGAAACACCATATATTTT
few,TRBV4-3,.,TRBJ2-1,CASSQDIMIGRNTHNEQFF,TGCGCCAGCAGCCAAGATATTATGATCGGCAGGAATACACACAATGAGCAGTTCTTC
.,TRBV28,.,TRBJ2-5,CASSRLRQETQYF,TGTGCCAGCAGCCGACTCCGCCAAGAGACCCAGTACTTC
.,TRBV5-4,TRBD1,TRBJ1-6,CASSGNRGTSYNSPLHF,TGTGCCAGCAGCGGAAACAGGGGGACCTCCTATAATTCACCCCTCCACTTT
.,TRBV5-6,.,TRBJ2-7,CASSELGRGYEQYF,TGTGCCAGCAGCGAGCTAGGGAGGGGGTACGAGCAGTACTTC
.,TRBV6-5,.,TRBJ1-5,CASSYRSNQPQHF,TGTGCCAGCAGTTACCGTTCCAATCAGCCCCAGCATTTT
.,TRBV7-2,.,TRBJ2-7,CASSLREGVGSYEQYF,TGTGCCAGCAGCTTAAGGGAAGGGGTAGGTTCCTACGAGCAGTACTTC
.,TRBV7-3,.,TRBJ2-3,CASSLQAPVDTQYF,TGTGCCAGCAGCTTACAGGCCCCCGTAGATACGCAGTATTTT
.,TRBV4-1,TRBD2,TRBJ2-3,CASSQGRGGADTQYF,TGCGCCAGCAGCCAAGGACGGGGGGGAGCAGATACGCAGTATTTT
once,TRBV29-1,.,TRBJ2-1,CSARGQVDEQFF,TGCAGCGCTCGAGGGCAGGTGGATGAGCAGTTCTTC
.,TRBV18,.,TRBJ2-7,CASSPRLETLTYEQYF,TGTGCCAGCTCACCAAGACTAGAAACCTTAACCTACGAGCAGTACTTC
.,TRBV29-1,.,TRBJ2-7,CSAQKARDEQYF,TGCAGCGCTCAAAAGGCTCGGGACGAGCAGTACTTC
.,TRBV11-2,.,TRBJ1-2,CASGFTPSYTF,TGTGCCAGCGGCTTCACACCGAGCTACACCTTC
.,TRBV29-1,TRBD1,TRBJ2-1,CSVEGQVEQFF,TGCAGCGTTGAGGGACAGGTCGAGCAGTTCTTC
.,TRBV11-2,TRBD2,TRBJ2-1,CASILRLRAGGPHEQFF,TGTGCCAGCATCCTGAGGTTAAGGGCGGGGGGTCCGCATGAGCAGTTCTTC
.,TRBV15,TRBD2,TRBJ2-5,CATSRGARGGETQYF,TGTGCCACCAGCAGAGGGGCGAGGGGAGGGGAGACCCAGTACTTC
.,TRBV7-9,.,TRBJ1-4,CASRRYEVEKLFF,TGTGCCAGCAGGCGGTACGAAGTTGAAAAACTGTTTTTT
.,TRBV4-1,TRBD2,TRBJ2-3,CASSLPPSLAGTDTQYF,TGCGCCAGCAGCCTTCCCCCCAGCCTAGCGGGCACAGATACGCAGTATTTT
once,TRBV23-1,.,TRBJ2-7,CASSQPGLRTYEQYF,TGCGCCAGCAGTCAACCGGGACTCCGGACCTACGAGCAGTACTTC
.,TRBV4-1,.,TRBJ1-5,CASSQVSGAGQPQHF,TGCGCCAGCAGCCAAGTTTCAGGGGCCGGGCAGCCCCAGCATTTT